This TCR beta chain is drawn from a study of CD8 T cells in ankylosing spondylitis. Broader study findings: From matched ankylosing spondylitis synovial fluid, disease-linked clones were reportedly recovered at significantly enriched levels. Disease-linked clones were found to be CD8+ and relatively rare in peripheral blood. Made up of about eight highly homologous variants, a TCR beta motif appeared characteristic of ankylosing spondylitis blood.

This clonotype was picked up many times. Its antigen is unknown. By quantitative 5'-RACE with molecular barcodes, the TCR beta libraries were made. One entry per CDR3 protein results from TCRdb running MiXCR on the 5' RACE reads. The table has approximately 180,000 distinct CDR3 sequences, 15% to 20% seen once. The length of the CDR3 is 16 residues. V lost 1 base and J lost 6; bases outside the gene matches: 9. Germline assignment: CDR1 SGHVS and CDR2 FQNEAQ. Material: blood, either unsorted or a sorted T cell fraction (not recorded which). The sequence was collected from a male donor under 30 with ankylosing spondylitis or in good health (not recorded which). This chain connects TRBV7-8 to TRBJ2-3; 8 nucleotides align to TRBD1. The CDR3 sequence: CASSLVFRQGKDTQYF. The CDR3 DNA reads TGTGCCAGCAGCTTAGTCTTCCGACAGGGGAAGGATACGCAGTATTTT.